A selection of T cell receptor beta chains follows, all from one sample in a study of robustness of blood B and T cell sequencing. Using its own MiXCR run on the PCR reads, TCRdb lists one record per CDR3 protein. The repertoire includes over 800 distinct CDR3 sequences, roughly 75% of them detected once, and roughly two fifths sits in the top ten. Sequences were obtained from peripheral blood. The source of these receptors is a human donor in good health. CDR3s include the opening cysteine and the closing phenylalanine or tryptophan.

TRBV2 CATAWGGGADEQFF
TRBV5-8 CASSLEPAMLTGELFF
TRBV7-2 CASSLYGDSNQPQHF
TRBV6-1 CASRAGGPGYTEAFF
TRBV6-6 CASSPDHSLDNEQFF
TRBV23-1 CASSQSNPVPYNSPLHF
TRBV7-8 CASSPGLAGSTDTQYF
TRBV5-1 CASSLGQTQFF
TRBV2 CASSPGGGYTF
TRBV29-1 CSVEFDRTLYGYTF
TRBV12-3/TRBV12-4 CASSLTGSYGYTF
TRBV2 CANSEDDHTGTPKPGELFF
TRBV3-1 CASSQDRGTGSYEQYF
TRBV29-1 CSVRIREAFF
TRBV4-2 CASSPMEGGTRSYEQYF
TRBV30 CAGTGQGMAQYF
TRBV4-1 CASSLYAEGNSGNTIYF
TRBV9 CASSVMGGLGSYNEQFF
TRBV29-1 CSVEDPNPGGYGYTF
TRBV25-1 CASRNYVSGELFF
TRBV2 CASSSDSDSNQPQHF
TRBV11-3 CASSLARDTDTQYF
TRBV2 CASRETGANTGELFF